This T cell receptor (beta chain) was documented in a study of blood T cell repertoires in COVID-19. Study context: Some COVID-19 samples were acute and others convalescent; all came from the United States, Italy and Spain.

There are 16 residues in the CDR3. Germline-derived CDR1 and CDR2 are MGHRA and YSYEKL. V lost 0 bases and J 2 bases, leaving 13 bases between the germline ends. Across about two dozen US areas, participants ranged in age from roughly 18 to 95 years. Cohorts were determined from participant-reported clinical history. This table comes from immunoSEQ multiplex PCR, and its TCRdb copy is limited to in-frame clones, with some not included. The sample consists of approximately 150,000 clones, 87% of them appearing once. Specimen: PBMCs or T cells enriched from blood (not recorded which). V and J are TRBV4-1 and TRBJ1-1; D remains ambiguous. This receptor was obtained from a woman in her thirties or forties who had been exposed to COVID-19. CDR3 bases: TGCGCCAGCAGCCAAGATACAGTATCAGCTAACACTGAAGCTTTCTTT. Its translation is CASSQDTVSANTEAFF.